One sample yielded the 16 T cell receptor beta chains listed below, sequenced in a study of T cell responses to AZD1222 COVID-19 vaccine. Assay used: immunoSEQ multiplex PCR; TCRdb lists only in-frame clones, some missing. The table has about 150,000 clones, 91% seen once. The source was peripheral blood, collected 28 days after the second AZD1222 dose. Receptor source: an adult who received the AZD1222 COVID-19 vaccine.

V and J are TRBV11-3 and TRBJ2-1; D perhaps matches TRBD2 (5 bases). The CDR3 is made up of 14 amino acids. The ends were cut back, 3 bases at V and 7 bases at J, with 13 bases in the middle. Germline CDR1 reads SGHNT; CDR2 reads YENEEA. CDR3 in amino acids: CASSFSGLSNEQFF. The CDR3 bases are TGTGCCAGCAGCTTCAGCGGACTCAGTAATGAGCAGTTCTTC.

V usage is TRBV25-1 and J usage is TRBJ1-6; TRBD1 aligns across 7 bases. Germline CDR1 MGHDK, CDR2 SYGVNS. The length of the CDR3 is 12 residues. The V gene end was trimmed by 1 base and the J gene end by 15 bases; junction bases not matched to a gene: 3. The DNA for the CDR3 is TGTGCCAGCAGTGAATTCAGGGGGGGCCTCCACTTT. Protein sequence: CASSEFRGGLHF.

The gene calls are TRBV9 and TRBJ2-7; D is uncertain. Germline CDR1 is SGDLS and CDR2 is YYNGEE. This CDR3 has 16 residues. With 4 bases removed from V and 7 bases from J, the gap between germline ends came to 24 bases. CDR3 DNA sequence: TGTGCCAGCAGCCCCGCGGAAGGCCGAGGCTTCCGGGAGCAGTACTTC. This encodes CASSPAEGRGFREQYF.

Only one count was recorded for this clone. This chain uses TRBV23-1 with TRBJ2-5; either TRBD1 or TRBD2 may supply D (5 bases each). Being an ORF, TRBV23-1 has a function that is uncertain. The CDR3 has 15 residues. Trimming took off 4 bases at V and 0 bases at J, with 12 bases between the two ends. CDR3 protein: CASSPRRGDQETQYF. For the CDR3, the DNA is TGCGCCAGCAGTCCCCGAAGGGGAGACCAAGAGACCCAGTACTTC.

The genes are TRBV2 and TRBJ1-5, with 7 bases identical to TRBD1. V was clipped by 6 bases and J by 3 bases; unmatched bases: 8. The CDR3 is 15 residues long. Germline lookup yields CDR1 SNHLY and CDR2 FYNNEI. CDR3 residues: CASRKGQASNQPQHF. DNA of the CDR3: TGTGCCAGCAGAAAAGGACAGGCTTCCAATCAGCCCCAGCATTTT.

J is TRBJ1-1 and V is TRBV11-1, with TRBD1 matching 7 bases. Germline lookup yields CDR1 SGHAT and CDR2 FQDESV (reference sequence). With V trimmed by 5 bases and J by 0 bases, 9 bases remained unmatched. This CDR3 has 16 amino acids. Written as DNA, the CDR3 is TGTGCCAGCAGCCAAGTCAGACAGGGACTGAACACTGAAGCTTTCTTT. It translates to CASSQVRQGLNTEAFF. Filled out from reference TRBV11-1 and TRBJ1-1, the complete variable domain reads EAEVAQSPRYKITEKSQAVAFWCDPISGHATLYWYRQILGQGPELLVQFQDESVVDDSQLPKDRFSAERLKGVDSTLKIQPAELGDSAMYLCASSQVRQGLNTEAFFGQGTRLTVV.

The chain has TRBV9 and TRBJ2-3; the D is unclear. The CDR3 is 13 amino acids. From germline, CDR1 is SGDLS and CDR2 YYNGEE. V was trimmed by 4 bases and J by 2 bases, leaving 8 bases between them. CDR3 in DNA: TGTGCCAGCAGCACCCATCTCACAGATACGCAGTATTTT. This sequence encodes CASSTHLTDTQYF. The full variable domain, with the rest looked up from reference TRBV9 and TRBJ2-3, is DSGVTQTPKHLITATGQRVTLRCSPRSGDLSVYWYQQSLDQGLQFLIQYYNGEERAKGNILERFSAQQFPDLHSELNLSSLELGDSALYFCASSTHLTDTQYFGPGTRLTVL.

This clone was detected only once. The chain employs TRBV15 and TRBJ1-1, with 9 bases identical to TRBD1. The germline gives CDR1 LNHNV, CDR2 YYDKDF (reference sequence). This CDR3 comprises 17 residues. V gave up 3 bases and J gave up 3 bases; unmatched junction bases: 11. DNA of the CDR3: TGTGCCACCAGCAGGGGACAGGGTGTGTTTCGGGACACTGAAGCTTTCTTT. Translated, it gives CATSRGQGVFRDTEAFF.

The CDR3 is CATSDGSNSNYEQYF. Here the CDR3 DNA reads TGTGCCACCAGTGATGGGTCGAACTCCAACTACGAGCAGTACTTC. The rearrangement links TRBV24-1 to TRBJ2-7; D unresolved. Germline-derived CDR1 and CDR2 are KGHDR and SFDVKD. The germline V and J ends were trimmed by 3 bases and 3 bases, with 14 bases remaining between them. This CDR3 region has 15 residues.

This chain uses TRBV7-2 with TRBJ2-2; D ambiguous. CDR1 and CDR2 (germline): SGHTA, FQGNSA. V dropped 1 base and J dropped 1 base, with 7 bases sitting between them. The CDR3 consists of 15 residues. CDR3 in amino acids: CASSLDGRNTGELFF. The CDR3 DNA follows: TGTGCCAGCAGCTTAGACGGACGGAACACCGGGGAGCTGTTTTTT.

This rearrangement joins TRBV6-5 to TRBJ2-1; 7 nucleotides agree with TRBD1. V was pared by 6 bases and J by 6 bases, with 2 bases of the junction left unmatched. The CDR3 runs to 12 residues. Germline values: CDR1 MNHEY, CDR2 SVGAGI. The CDR3 coding sequence is TGTGCCAGCAGGACAGGGACCAATGAGCAGTTCTTC. Residues: CASRTGTNEQFF.

This clone was seen a single time. The V gene is TRBV7-8, the J gene TRBJ1-5, with D maybe TRBD1 (5 bases). Trimming removed 5 bases from V and 0 bases from J, with 11 bases in between. Germline V CDR1 and CDR2: SGHVS, FQNEAQ. This CDR3 spans 15 amino acids. In nucleotides, the CDR3 is TGTGCCAGCAGCGGAGACAGTAATAGCAATCAGCCCCAGCATTTT. It is translated as CASSGDSNSNQPQHF.

The CDR3 DNA follows: TGTGCCAGCAGTTACTCCACCGGGACAGAAGCTTTCTTT. Its translation is CASSYSTGTEAFF. The genes are TRBV6-2 or TRBV6-3 and TRBJ1-1; D may be TRBD1 (6 bases). The germline V gene encodes CDR1 MNHEY and CDR2 SVGEGT. This CDR3 is 13 amino acids long. V was cut by 0 bases and J by 8 bases, with 10 bases left in between.

V is TRBV19 and J is TRBJ2-5; 9 bases fit TRBD1. Germline V gene data show CDR1 as LNHDA and CDR2 as SQIVND (reference sequence). Trimming took 4 bases from V and 4 from J; bases not matched to a gene: 10. The CDR3 length is 16 residues. The CDR3 sequence is CASSKGVQGAGETQYF. In DNA, the CDR3 is TGTGCCAGTAGTAAGGGGGTACAGGGGGCAGGAGAGACCCAGTACTTC.

The chain is built from TRBV15 and TRBJ1-1, with D possibly TRBD1 on 5 matching bases. V shed 3 bases and J shed 1 base, with 12 bases lying between them. The CDR3 sequence is 15 residues long. Germline V gene data show CDR1 as LNHNV and CDR2 as YYDKDF (reference sequence). DNA of the CDR3: TGTGCCACCAGCAGGGGGACCCTCAGGAACACTGAAGCTTTCTTT. Translation gives CATSRGTLRNTEAFF.

The genes are TRBV6-4 and TRBJ2-2, with D tentatively TRBD1 (5 bases). This CDR3 region has 16 residues. In germline, CDR1 is MRHNA, CDR2 SNTAGT. Trimming removed 5 bases at V and 6 bases at J, with 19 bases between. The CDR3 DNA is TGTGCCAGCAGTTTTGGGGCCAGGGTTGACCCCGGGGAGCTGTTTTTT. Amino acids: CASSFGARVDPGELFF.